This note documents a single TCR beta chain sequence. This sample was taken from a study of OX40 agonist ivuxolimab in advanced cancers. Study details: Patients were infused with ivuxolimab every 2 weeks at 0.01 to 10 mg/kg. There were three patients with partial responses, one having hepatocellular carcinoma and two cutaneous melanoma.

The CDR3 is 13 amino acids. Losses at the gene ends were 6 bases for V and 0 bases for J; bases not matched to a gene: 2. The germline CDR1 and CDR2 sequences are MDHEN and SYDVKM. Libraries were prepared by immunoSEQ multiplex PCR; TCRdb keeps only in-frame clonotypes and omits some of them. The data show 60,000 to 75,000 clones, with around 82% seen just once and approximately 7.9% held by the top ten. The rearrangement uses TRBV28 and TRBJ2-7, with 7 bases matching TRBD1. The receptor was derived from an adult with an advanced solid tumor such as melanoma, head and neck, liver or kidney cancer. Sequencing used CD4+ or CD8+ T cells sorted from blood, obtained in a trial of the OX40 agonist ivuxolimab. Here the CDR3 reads CASRTGSSYEQYF. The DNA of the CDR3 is TGTGCCAGCAGGACAGGGAGCTCCTACGAGCAGTACTTC. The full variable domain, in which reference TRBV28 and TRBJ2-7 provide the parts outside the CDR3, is DVKVTQSSRYLVKRTGEKVFLECVQDMDHENMFWYRQDPGLGLRLIYFSYDVKMKEKGDIPEGYSVSREKKERFSLILESASTNQTSMYLCASRTGSSYEQYFGPGTRLTVT.